This T cell receptor (beta chain) is drawn from a study of blood T cells in healthy people across ages. Through a sample-barcoded 5' primer and a J-beta primer mix, a second PCR was run for 7 to 11 cycles. From the 5' RACE reads, TCRdb called clonotypes with MiXCR, one entry per CDR3 protein. The top ten hold about 10% of the sample, which has about 1.6 million distinct CDR3 sequences, 34% seen once. The V and J ends lost 0 bases and 0 bases respectively, with 9 bases between them. This CDR3 comprises 15 residues. The V gene's germline CDR1 is SGDLS and CDR2 YYNGEE. This receptor was identified in a woman in her thirties in good health. V is TRBV9 and J is TRBJ2-5; D call uncertain. Sequenced input: blood. DNA of the CDR3: TGTGCCAGCAGCGTAGGCAGCTCCTACCAAGAGACCCAGTACTTC. It translates to CASSVGSSYQETQYF.